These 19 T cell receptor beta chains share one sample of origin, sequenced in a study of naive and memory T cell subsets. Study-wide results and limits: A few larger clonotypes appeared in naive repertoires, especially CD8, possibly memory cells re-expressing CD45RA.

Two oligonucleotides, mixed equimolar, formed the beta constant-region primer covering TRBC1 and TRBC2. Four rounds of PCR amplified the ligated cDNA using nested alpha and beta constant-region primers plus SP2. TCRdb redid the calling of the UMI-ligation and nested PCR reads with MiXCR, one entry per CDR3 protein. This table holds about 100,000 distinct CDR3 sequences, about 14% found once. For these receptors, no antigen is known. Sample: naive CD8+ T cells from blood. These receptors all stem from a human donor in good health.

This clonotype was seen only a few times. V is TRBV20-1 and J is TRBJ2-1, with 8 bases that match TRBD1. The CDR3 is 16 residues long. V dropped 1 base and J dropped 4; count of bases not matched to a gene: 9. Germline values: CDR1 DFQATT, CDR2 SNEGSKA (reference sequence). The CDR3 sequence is CSARASTGDLYNEQFF. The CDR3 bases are TGCAGTGCTAGAGCTTCGACAGGGGACTTATACAATGAGCAGTTCTTC.

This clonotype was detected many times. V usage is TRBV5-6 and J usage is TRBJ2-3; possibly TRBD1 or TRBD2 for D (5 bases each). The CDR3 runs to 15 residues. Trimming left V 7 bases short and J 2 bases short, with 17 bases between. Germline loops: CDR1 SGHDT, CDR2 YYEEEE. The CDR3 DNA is TGTGCCAGCTCCCTCGGGGCTGGGGCCACAGATACGCAGTATTTT. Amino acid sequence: CASSLGAGATDTQYF.

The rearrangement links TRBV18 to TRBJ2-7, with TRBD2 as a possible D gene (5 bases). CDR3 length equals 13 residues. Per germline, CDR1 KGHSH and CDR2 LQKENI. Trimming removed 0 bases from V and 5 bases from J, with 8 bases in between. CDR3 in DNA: TGTGCCAGCTCACCACCGGATAGCGACGAGCAGTACTTC. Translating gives CASSPPDSDEQYF.

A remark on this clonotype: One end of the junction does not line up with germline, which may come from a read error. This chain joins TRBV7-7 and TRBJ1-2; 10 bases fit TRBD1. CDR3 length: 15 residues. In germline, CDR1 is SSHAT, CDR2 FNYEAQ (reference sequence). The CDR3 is CASSCTRDRGHGYSF. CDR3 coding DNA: TGTGCCAGCAGCTGCACCCGGGACAGGGGCCATGGCTACTCCTTC. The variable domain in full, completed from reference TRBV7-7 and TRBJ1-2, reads GAGVSQSPRYKVTKRGQDVTLRCDPISSHATLYWYQQALGQGPEFLTYFNYEAQPDKSGLPSDRFSAERPEGSISTLTIQRTEQRDSAMYRCASSCTRDRGHGYSFGSGTRLTVV.

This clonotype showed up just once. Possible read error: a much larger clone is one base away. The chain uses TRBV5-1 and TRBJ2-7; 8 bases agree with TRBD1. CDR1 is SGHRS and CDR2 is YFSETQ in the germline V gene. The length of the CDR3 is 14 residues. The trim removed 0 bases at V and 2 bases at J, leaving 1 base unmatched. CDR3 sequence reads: CASSLGTGTYEQYF. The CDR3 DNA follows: TGCGCCAGCAGCTTGGGGACAGGGACCTACGAGCAGTACTTC.

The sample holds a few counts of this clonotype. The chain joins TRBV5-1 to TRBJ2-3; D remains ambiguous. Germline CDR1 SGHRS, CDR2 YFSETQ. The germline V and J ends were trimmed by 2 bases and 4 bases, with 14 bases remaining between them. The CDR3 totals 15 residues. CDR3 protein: CASSFGGSSADTQYF. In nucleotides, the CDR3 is TGCGCCAGCAGCTTTGGTGGTAGCTCGGCAGATACGCAGTATTTT.

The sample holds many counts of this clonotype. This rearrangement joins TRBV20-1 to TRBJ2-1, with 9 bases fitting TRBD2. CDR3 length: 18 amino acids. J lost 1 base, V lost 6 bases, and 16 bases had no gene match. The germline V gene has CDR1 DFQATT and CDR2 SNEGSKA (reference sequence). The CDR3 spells CSAFEAAGGPESYNEQFF. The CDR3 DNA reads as TGCAGTGCCTTTGAGGCTGCGGGAGGGCCGGAGTCCTACAATGAGCAGTTCTTC.

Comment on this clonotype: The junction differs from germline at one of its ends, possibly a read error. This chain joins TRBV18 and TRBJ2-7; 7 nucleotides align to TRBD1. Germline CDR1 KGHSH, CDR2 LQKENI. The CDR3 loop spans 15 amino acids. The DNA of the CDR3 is TGTACCAGCTCACCCGACAGGGACCAAGACTACGAGCAGTACTTC. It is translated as CTSSPDRDQDYEQYF.

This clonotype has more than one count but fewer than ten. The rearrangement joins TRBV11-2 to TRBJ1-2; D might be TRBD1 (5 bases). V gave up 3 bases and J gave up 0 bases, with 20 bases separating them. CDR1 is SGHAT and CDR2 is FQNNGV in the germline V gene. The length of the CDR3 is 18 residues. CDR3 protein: CASSLSPTGGASNYGYTF. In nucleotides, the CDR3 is TGTGCCAGCAGCTTGAGTCCCACGGGTGGGGCTTCTAACTATGGCTACACCTTC.

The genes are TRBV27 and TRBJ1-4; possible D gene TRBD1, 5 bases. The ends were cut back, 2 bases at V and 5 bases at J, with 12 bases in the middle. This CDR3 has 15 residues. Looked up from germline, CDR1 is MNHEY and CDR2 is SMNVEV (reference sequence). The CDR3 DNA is TGTGCCAGCAGTTTACTGTGGGCAGGGAATGAAAAACTGTTTTTT. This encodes CASSLLWAGNEKLFF.

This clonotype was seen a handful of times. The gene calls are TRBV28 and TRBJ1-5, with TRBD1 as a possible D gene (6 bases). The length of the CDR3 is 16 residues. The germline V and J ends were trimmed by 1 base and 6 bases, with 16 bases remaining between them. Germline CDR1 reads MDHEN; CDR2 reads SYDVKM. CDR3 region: CASSLLFGGPGQPQHF. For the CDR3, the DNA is TGTGCCAGCAGTTTATTATTTGGGGGGCCCGGTCAGCCCCAGCATTTT.

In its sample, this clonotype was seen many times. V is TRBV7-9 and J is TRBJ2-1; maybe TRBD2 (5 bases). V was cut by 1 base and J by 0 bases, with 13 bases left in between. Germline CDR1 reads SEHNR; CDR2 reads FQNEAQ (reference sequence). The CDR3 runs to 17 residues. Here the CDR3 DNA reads TGTGCCAGCAGCTTAGTAGTCGGACTCTCCTCCTACAATGAGCAGTTCTTC. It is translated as CASSLVVGLSSYNEQFF.

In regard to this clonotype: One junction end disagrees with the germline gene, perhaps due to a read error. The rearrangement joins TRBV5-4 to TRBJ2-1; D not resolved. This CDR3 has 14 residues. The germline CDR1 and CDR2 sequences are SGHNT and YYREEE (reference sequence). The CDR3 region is CASSHVVSSNEQFF. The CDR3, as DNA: TGTGCCAGCAGCCACGTCGTGTCCTCCAATGAGCAGTTCTTC.

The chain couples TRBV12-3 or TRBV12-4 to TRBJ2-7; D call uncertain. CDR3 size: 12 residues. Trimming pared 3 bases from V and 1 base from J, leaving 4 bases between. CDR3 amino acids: CASSFGSYEQYF. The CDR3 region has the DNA TGTGCCAGCAGTTTCGGTTCCTACGAGCAGTACTTC.

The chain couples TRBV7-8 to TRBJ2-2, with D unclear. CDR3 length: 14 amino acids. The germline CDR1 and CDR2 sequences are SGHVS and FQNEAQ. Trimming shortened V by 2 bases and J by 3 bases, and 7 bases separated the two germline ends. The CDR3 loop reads CASSLTSDTGELFF. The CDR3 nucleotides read TGTGCCAGCAGCTTAACCAGCGACACCGGGGAGCTGTTTTTT.

The CDR3 sequence: CASRRQGAVTGNTIYF. The CDR3 bases are TGTGCCAGCAGGAGACAGGGGGCAGTTACTGGAAACACCATATATTTT. The chain recombines TRBV12-3 or TRBV12-4 with TRBJ1-3, with TRBD1 matching 10 bases. The CDR3 sequence is 16 residues long. Trimming removed 6 bases from V and 2 bases from J; junction bases left unmatched: 7.

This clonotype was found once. The DNA of the CDR3 is TGTGCCAGCAGTTACGCTAGCGGGAGGGCCGGGAATGAGCAGTTCTTC. Its translation is CASSYASGRAGNEQFF. The chain joins TRBV6-2 or TRBV6-3 to TRBJ2-1; TRBD2 aligns across 12 bases. The V gene's germline CDR1 is MNHEY and CDR2 SVGEGT. J lost 7 bases, V lost 2 bases, and 6 bases had no gene match. The CDR3 covers 16 residues.

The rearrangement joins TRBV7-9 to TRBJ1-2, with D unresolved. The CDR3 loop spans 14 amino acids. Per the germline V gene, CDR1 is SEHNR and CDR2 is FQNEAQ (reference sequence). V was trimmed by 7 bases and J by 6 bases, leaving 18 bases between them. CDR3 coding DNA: TGTGCCAGCACCCCAGCCCCCCGGGAGGATGGCTACACCTTC. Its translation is CASTPAPREDGYTF.

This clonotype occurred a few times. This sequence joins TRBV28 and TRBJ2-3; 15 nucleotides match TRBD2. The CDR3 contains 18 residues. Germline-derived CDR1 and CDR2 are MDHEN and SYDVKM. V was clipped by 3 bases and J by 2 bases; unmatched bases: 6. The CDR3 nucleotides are TGTGCCAGCAGTTTCTCGGGACTAGCGGGGGGAAACACAGATACGCAGTATTTT. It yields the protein CASSFSGLAGGNTDTQYF.